The source of this T cell receptor (beta chain) is a study of blood T cells in healthy people across ages. The V gene lost 0 bases and the J gene lost 0 bases, with 12 bases spanning the gap. The germline V gene has CDR1 DFQATT and CDR2 SNEGSKA (reference sequence). This CDR3 is 16 amino acids long. It was with a sample-barcoded 5' primer and a J-beta primer mix that a second PCR of about 6 to 12 cycles was run. TCRdb re-derived calls from the 5' RACE reads in MiXCR, one entry per CDR3 protein. The sample carries about 1,400,000 distinct CDR3 sequences, roughly 40% recorded once. This clonotype has a handful of counts.

This sequence was found in a woman aged 18-29 years in good health. The sample taken for sequencing was blood. The gene calls are TRBV20-1 and TRBJ1-3, with unresolved D. CDR3 protein: CSARDGRADSGNTIYF. Written as DNA, the CDR3 is TGCAGTGCTAGAGATGGTAGGGCAGACTCTGGAAACACCATATATTTT.